These 6 T cell receptor beta chains were sequenced from one sample in a study of blood T cell repertoires in COVID-19. TCRdb keeps only in-frame clones here, not all; method: immunoSEQ multiplex PCR. The sample records about 150,000 clones, about 88% being singletons. The sample comprised peripheral blood. These receptors all come from a woman in her sixties or seventies with acute or convalescent COVID-19.

The rearrangement joins TRBV27 to TRBJ2-3; 11 bases agree with TRBD2. The CDR3 runs to 16 residues. In germline, CDR1 is MNHEY, CDR2 SMNVEV (reference sequence). V lost 5 bases and J lost 5; bases outside the gene matches: 9. The CDR3 here is CASSVRLAGFGDTQYF. CDR3 nucleotide sequence: TGTGCCAGCAGTGTCCGACTAGCGGGGTTTGGAGATACGCAGTATTTT.

V gene TRBV7-9 combines with J gene TRBJ2-3; D call uncertain. Germline CDR1 reads SEHNR; CDR2 reads FQNEAQ (reference sequence). Deletions cut 1 base from V and 4 bases from J, with 12 bases between. This CDR3 is built from 15 residues. The CDR3 loop is CASSLDFGSSDTQYF. CDR3 DNA: TGTGCCAGCAGCTTAGATTTCGGGTCCTCAGATACGCAGTATTTT.

This sequence joins TRBV28 and TRBJ1-1; no firm D call. Looked up from germline, CDR1 is MDHEN and CDR2 is SYDVKM. The CDR3 length is 14 residues. The V and J ends lost 6 bases and 5 bases respectively, with 16 bases between them. CDR3 coding DNA: TGTGCCAGCAGCCCCGGCCAGGCGTCGACTGAAGCTTTCTTT. Its protein is CASSPGQASTEAFF.

This clone was observed a few times. The rearrangement uses TRBV28 and TRBJ2-3; the match to TRBD2 covers 10 bases. The CDR3 spans 14 residues. Germline CDR1 and CDR2: MDHEN and SYDVKM. J lost 5 bases, V lost 6 bases, and 5 bases had no gene match. CDR3 DNA sequence: TGTGCCAGCAGGCAGCGGGGGGGCGTAGATACGCAGTATTTT. It specifies CASRQRGGVDTQYF.

CDR3 sequence: CASRYRAYGYTF. As DNA, the CDR3 is TGTGCCAGCAGATACAGAGCCTATGGCTACACCTTC. The chain joins TRBV6-2 or TRBV6-3 to TRBJ1-2; D is ambiguous. V was trimmed by 6 bases and J by 4 bases, leaving 9 bases between them. This CDR3 spans 12 amino acids. Per germline, CDR1 MNHEY and CDR2 SVGEGT.

This clone was seen only a few times. The chain has TRBV6-6 and TRBJ1-5, with D perhaps matching TRBD1 (6 bases). Trimming took off 5 bases at V and 0 bases at J, with 17 bases between the two ends. The CDR3 has 17 amino acids. The germline CDR1 and CDR2 sequences are MNHNY and SVGAGI (reference sequence). The CDR3: CASSRLEGVYSNQPQHF. The CDR3 DNA reads as TGTGCCAGCAGTCGCCTCGAGGGGGTCTATAGCAATCAGCCCCAGCATTTT.